What follows are 5 T cell receptor beta chains derived from one specimen sequenced in a study of regulatory T cells in long-lasting Graves disease. Specified time point: newly diagnosed GD, antithyroid drugs for less than 3 months. Following extraction of RNA from PBMCs, that RNA was used to make the TCR library. With iRepertoire HTBI primers and Arm-PCR of CDR3 regions, TCR beta libraries were built. TCRdb itself ran the multiplex PCR reads through MiXCR, one entry per CDR3 protein. This repertoire shows approximately 560,000 distinct CDR3 sequences, 16% found once; its top ten account for approximately 12%. The same sample was also studied in work on T cells in Graves' hyperthyroidism and ophthalmopathy.

Source: peripheral blood mononuclear cells (PBMCs), taken at new diagnosis, from a patient treated with antithyroid drugs. The origin of the receptors is a man aged 18 to 30 with Graves disease.

Concerning this clonotype itself: A single base separates this from a much larger clone, so it may be a read error. The chain combines TRBV24-1 with TRBJ2-1; TRBD1 aligns across 7 bases. Germline assignment: CDR1 KGHDR and CDR2 SFDVKD. There are 14 residues in the CDR3. CDR3 region: CATGDSGGTDEQFF. DNA of the CDR3: TGTGCCACCGGTGATTCAGGGGGTACCGATGAGCAGTTCTTC.

This clonotype was seen a handful of times. This chain links TRBV3-1 with TRBJ2-7; TRBD2 agrees at 16 bases. The CDR3 loop spans 17 amino acids. CDR1 is LGHDT, CDR2 YNNKEL, per germline (reference sequence). The ends lost 3 bases at V and 2 bases at J; junction bases unmatched: 4. This CDR3 reads CASSHPGTSGRAYEQYF. CDR3 in DNA: TGTGCCAGCAGCCACCCCGGGACTAGCGGGAGGGCCTACGAGCAGTACTTC.

Many counts were recorded for this clonotype. This chain joins TRBV2 and TRBJ2-7, with TRBD2 identical over 8 bases. The V gene's germline CDR1 is SNHLY and CDR2 FYNNEI. J gave up 5 bases and V 2 bases, and 8 bases lay outside the gene matches. This CDR3 comprises 15 residues. The CDR3 loop is CASSERPGGRDEQYF. The CDR3 DNA is TGTGCCAGCAGTGAACGCCCGGGAGGGAGAGACGAGCAGTACTTC.

In this sample, this clonotype turned up a few times. The gene calls are TRBV9 and TRBJ2-1, with D possibly being TRBD2 (5 bases). The CDR3 covers 15 residues. V gave up 2 bases and J gave up 0 bases, with 9 bases separating them. Germline V gives CDR1 SGDLS, CDR2 YYNGEE. CDR3 region: CASSVGESSYNEQFF. The CDR3 nucleotides are TGTGCCAGCAGCGTCGGGGAAAGCTCCTACAATGAGCAGTTCTTC.

In this sample, this clonotype turned up a few times. The rearrangement uses TRBV6-2 or TRBV6-3 and TRBJ2-5; 7 positions match TRBD2. This CDR3 region has 16 residues. The trim removed 6 bases at V and 2 bases at J, leaving 12 bases unmatched. Per the germline V gene, CDR1 is MNHEY and CDR2 is SVGEGT. The CDR3 here is CASSPPRGGSQETQYF. CDR3 DNA sequence: TGTGCCAGCAGCCCGCCTCGGGGCGGGAGTCAAGAGACCCAGTACTTC.